The following is a T cell receptor (delta chain) sequence with its context. The target antigen is unknown. The data belong to a study of Vδ1+ human thymocytes. After alphabeta T cell depletion, CD3+ Vdelta1+ Vdelta2- thymocytes were sorted. J was trimmed by 4 bases and V by 3 bases; bases with no gene match: 25. This CDR3 comprises 21 residues. The germline V gene encodes CDR1 TSWWSYY and CDR2 QGS. Whole-study findings and limits: Highly polyclonal TRG and TRD repertoires with Gaussian CDR3 length distributions appeared in thymus. TRD repertoires were essentially private, unlike widely shared TRG clonotypes. Unlike peripheral blood Vdelta1+ controls, thymic delta-chain sequences included approximately 21% Vdelta2 and few Vdelta3.

Sequences come from RNA converted to cDNA by reverse transcription. The CDR3 regions were amplified by multiplex PCR from V-gene primers to a constant-region primer. TCRdb re-processed the multiplex PCR reads via CATT. The table has fewer than 25,000 delta-chain clones, roughly 7.3% seen once. The source material was Vdelta1+ gamma-delta thymocytes from the thymus. The subset was: FACS-sorted CD3+ TCRalphabeta- TCRVdelta1+ TCRVdelta2- thymocytes. The gene calls are TRDV1 and TRDJ1; 8 nucleotides line up with TRDD3. This clonotype was sampled from a child younger than two who had congenital heart surgery. CDR3 in amino acids: CALGEPSPVLGVSPYIDKLIF. The CDR3 DNA is TGTGCTCTTGGGGAGCCCTCCCCCGTACTGGGGGTCTCCCCGTACATCGATAAACTCATCTTT.